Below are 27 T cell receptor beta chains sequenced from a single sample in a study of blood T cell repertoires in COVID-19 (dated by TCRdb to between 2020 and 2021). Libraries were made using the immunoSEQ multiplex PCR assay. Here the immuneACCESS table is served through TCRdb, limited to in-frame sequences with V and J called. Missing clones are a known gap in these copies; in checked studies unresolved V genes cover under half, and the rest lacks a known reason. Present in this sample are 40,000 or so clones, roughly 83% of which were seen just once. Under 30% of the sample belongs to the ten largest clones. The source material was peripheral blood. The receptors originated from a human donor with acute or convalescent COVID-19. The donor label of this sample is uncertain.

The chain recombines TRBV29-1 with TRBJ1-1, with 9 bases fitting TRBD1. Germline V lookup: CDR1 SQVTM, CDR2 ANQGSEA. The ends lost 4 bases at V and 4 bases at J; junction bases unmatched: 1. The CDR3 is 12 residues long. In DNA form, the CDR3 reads TGCAGCGTTGGACAGGGGGTCACTGAAGCTTTCTTT. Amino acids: CSVGQGVTEAFF.

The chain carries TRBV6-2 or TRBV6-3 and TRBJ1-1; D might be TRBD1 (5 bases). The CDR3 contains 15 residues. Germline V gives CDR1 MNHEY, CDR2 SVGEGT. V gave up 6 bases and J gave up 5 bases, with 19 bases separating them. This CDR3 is CASRPTVKRGTEAFF. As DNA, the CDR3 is TGTGCCAGCAGACCTACAGTGAAAAGGGGAACTGAAGCTTTCTTT.

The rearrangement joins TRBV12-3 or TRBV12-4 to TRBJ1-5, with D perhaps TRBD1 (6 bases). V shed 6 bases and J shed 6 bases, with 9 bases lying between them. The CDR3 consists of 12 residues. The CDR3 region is CASRQGTQPQHF. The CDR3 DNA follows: TGTGCCAGCAGACAGGGAACTCAGCCCCAGCATTTT.

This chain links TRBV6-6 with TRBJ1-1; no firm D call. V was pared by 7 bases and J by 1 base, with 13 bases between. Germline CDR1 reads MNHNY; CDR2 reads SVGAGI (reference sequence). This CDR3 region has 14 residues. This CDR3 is CASMQGRKNTEAFF. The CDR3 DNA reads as TGTGCCAGCATGCAAGGCAGGAAGAACACTGAAGCTTTCTTT.

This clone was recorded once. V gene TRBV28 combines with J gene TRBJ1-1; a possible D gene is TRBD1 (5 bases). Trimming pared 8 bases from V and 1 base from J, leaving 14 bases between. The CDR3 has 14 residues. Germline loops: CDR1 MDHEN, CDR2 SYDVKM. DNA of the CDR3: TGTGCCAGCCTCCAGGGTGGGCAGAACACTGAAGCTTTCTTT. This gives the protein CASLQGGQNTEAFF.

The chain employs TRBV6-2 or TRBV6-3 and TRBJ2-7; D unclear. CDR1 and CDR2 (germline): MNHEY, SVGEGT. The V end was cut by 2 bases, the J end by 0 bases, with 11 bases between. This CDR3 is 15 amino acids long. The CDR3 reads CASSYVAHYSYEQYF. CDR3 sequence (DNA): TGTGCCAGCAGTTACGTAGCTCATTACTCCTACGAGCAGTACTTC.

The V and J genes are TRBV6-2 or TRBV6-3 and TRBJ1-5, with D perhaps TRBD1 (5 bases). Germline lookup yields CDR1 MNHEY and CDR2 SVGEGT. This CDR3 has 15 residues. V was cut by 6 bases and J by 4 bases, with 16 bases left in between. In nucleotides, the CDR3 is TGTGCCAGCAGCCGCGGGGCTCTAGAGAATCAGCCCCAGCATTTT. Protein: CASSRGALENQPQHF.

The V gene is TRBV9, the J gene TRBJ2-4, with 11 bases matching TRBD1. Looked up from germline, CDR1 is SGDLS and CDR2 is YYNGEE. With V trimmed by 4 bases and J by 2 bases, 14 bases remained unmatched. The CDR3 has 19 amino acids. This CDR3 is CASSPWTGGGLTPKNIQYF. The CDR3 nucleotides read TGTGCCAGCAGCCCCTGGACAGGGGGCGGACTAACTCCCAAAAACATTCAGTACTTC.

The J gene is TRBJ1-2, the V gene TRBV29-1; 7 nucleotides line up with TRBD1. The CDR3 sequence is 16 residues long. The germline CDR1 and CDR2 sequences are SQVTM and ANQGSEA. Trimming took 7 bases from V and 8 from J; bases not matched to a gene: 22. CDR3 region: CSATERPGQLSGGYTF. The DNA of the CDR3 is TGCAGCGCAACAGAAAGGCCGGGACAGCTCTCCGGCGGCTACACCTTC.

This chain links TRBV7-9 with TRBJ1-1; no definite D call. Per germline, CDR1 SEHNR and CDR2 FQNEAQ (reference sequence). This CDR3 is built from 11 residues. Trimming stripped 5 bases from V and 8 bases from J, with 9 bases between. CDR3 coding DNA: TGTGCCAGCAGCCTGCGCCACGAAGCTTTCTTT. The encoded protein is CASSLRHEAFF.

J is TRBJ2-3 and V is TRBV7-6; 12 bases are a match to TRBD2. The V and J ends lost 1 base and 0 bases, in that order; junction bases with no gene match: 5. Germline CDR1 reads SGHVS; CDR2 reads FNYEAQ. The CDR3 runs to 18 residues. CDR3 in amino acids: CASSLVRTSGASTDTQYF. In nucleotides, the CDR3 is TGTGCCAGCAGCTTAGTTAGGACTAGCGGGGCTAGCACAGATACGCAGTATTTT.

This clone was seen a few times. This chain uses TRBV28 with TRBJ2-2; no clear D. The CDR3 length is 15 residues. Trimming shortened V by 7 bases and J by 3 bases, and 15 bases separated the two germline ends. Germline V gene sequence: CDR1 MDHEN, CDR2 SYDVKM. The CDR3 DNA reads TGTGCCAGCACCTCACGCCAGGATTACACCGGGGAGCTGTTTTTT. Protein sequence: CASTSRQDYTGELFF.

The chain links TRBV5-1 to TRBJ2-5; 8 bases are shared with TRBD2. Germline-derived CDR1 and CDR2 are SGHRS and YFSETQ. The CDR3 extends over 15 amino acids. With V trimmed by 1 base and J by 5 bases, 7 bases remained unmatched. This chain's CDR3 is CASSLPGGPAETQYF. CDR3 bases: TGCGCCAGCAGCTTGCCGGGAGGGCCCGCGGAGACCCAGTACTTC.

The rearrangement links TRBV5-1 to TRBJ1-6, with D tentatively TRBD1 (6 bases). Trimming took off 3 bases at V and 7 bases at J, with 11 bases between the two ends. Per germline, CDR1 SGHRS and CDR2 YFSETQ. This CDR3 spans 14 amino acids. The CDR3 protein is CASSSDSRNSPLHF. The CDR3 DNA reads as TGCGCCAGCAGCTCGGACAGTCGGAATTCACCCCTCCACTTT.

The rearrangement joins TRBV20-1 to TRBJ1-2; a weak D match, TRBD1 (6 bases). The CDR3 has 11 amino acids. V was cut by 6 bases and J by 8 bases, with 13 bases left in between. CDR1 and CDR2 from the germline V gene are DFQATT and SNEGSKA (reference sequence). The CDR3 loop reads CSARTVGGYTF. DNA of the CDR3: TGCAGTGCAAGGACAGTGGGAGGCTACACCTTC.

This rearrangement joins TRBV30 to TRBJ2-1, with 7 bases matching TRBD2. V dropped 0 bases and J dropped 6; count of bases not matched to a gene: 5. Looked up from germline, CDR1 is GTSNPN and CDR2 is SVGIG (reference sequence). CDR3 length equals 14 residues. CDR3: CAWSVGGRINEQFF. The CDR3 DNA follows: TGTGCCTGGAGTGTCGGGGGGAGGATCAATGAGCAGTTCTTC.

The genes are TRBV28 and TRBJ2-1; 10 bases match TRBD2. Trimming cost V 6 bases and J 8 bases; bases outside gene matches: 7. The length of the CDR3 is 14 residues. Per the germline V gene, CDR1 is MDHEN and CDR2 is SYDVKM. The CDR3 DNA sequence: TGTGCCAGCAGATCGGGACTAGCGTCCCATGAGCAGTTCTTC. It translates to CASRSGLASHEQFF.

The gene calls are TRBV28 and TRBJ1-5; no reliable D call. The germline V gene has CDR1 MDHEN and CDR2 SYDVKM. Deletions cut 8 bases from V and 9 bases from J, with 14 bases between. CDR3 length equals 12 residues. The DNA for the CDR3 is TGTGCCAGCTTGGCTGGTTCAAGGCCCCAGCATTTT. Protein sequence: CASLAGSRPQHF.

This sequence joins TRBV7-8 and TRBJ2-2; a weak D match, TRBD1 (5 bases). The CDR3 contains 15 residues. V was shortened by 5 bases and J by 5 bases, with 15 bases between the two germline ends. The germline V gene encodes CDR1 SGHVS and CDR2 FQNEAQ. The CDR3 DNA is TGTGCCAGCAGCCTTTACGACAGTTATACCGGGGAGCTGTTTTTT. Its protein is CASSLYDSYTGELFF. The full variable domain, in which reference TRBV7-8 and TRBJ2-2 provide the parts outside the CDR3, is GAGVSQSPRYKVAKRGQDVALRCDPISGHVSLFWYQQALGQGPEFLTYFQNEAQLDKSGLPSDRFFAERPEGSVSTLKIQRTQQEDSAVYLCASSLYDSYTGELFFGEGSRLTVL.

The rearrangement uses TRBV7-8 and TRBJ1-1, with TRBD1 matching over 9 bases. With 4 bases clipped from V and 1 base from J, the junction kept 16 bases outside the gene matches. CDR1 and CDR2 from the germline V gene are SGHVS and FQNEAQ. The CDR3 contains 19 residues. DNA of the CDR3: TGTGCCAGCAGCTCACACACCCTTAACAGGGGGCGCGGGAACACTGAAGCTTTCTTT. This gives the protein CASSSHTLNRGRGNTEAFF.

The CDR3 is CASSLKGVVLNEQFF. In DNA form, the CDR3 reads TGTGCCAGCAGTTTAAAAGGAGTCGTTTTGAATGAGCAGTTCTTC. The chain carries TRBV27 and TRBJ2-1; D not certain. Trimming stripped 2 bases from V and 7 bases from J, with 15 bases between. CDR3 length: 15 amino acids. Germline CDR1 reads MNHEY; CDR2 reads SMNVEV (reference sequence).

The CDR3 loop is CASSGTSVSYEQYF. CDR3 DNA sequence: TGTGCCAGCAGCGGTACTAGCGTCTCCTACGAGCAGTACTTC. The chain couples TRBV9 to TRBJ2-7; 7 bases agree with TRBD2. Germline lookup yields CDR1 SGDLS and CDR2 YYNGEE. J was trimmed by 0 bases and V by 3 bases; bases with no gene match: 3. The CDR3 consists of 14 residues.

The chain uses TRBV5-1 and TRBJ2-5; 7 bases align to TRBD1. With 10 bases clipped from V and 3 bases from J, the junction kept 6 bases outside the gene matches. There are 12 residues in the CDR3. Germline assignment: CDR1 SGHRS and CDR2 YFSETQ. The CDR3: CAVRDSEETQYF. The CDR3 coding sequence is TGCGCCGTCCGGGACAGTGAAGAGACCCAGTACTTC.

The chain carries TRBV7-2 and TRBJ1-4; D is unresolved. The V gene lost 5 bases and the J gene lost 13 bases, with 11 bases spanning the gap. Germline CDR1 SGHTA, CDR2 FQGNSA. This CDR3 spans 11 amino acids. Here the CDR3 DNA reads TGTGCCAGCAGCCCCGGTCGCGGACTGTTTTTT. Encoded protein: CASSPGRGLFF.

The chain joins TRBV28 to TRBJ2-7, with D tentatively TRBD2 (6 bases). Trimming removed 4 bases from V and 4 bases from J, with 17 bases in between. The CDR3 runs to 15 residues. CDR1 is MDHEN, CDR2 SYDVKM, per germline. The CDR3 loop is CASSSQQGGSYEQYF. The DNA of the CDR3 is TGTGCCAGCAGTTCTCAGCAGGGAGGTTCGTACGAGCAGTACTTC.

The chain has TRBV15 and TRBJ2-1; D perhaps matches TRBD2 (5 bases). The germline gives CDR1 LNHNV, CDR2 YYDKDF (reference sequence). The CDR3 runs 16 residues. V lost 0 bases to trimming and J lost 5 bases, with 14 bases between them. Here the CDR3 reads CATSRDLSGFDNEQFF. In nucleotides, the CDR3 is TGTGCCACCAGCAGAGATTTGTCGGGGTTCGACAATGAGCAGTTCTTC.

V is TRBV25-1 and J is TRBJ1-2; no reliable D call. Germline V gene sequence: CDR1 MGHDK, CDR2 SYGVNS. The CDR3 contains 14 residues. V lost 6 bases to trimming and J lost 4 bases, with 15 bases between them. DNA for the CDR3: TGTGCCAGCAGCGCACGGACGGACTTCTATGGCTACACCTTC. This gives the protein CASSARTDFYGYTF.